This T cell receptor beta chain was found in a study of blood T cell repertoires in COVID-19. For the study at large: In each case, the material was cDNA or gDNA derived from T cells, B-cell-depleted T cells, or PBMCs.

This table comes from immunoSEQ multiplex PCR, and its TCRdb copy is limited to in-frame clones, with some not included. The sample includes around 140,000 clones, under 90% seen only once; the top ten take more than 40%. The CDR3 contains 13 residues. The germline V gene has CDR1 SGHNT and CDR2 YYREEE (reference sequence). V lost 4 bases to trimming and J lost 7 bases; unmatched junction nucleotides: 7. This clone has just one count. The TCR was taken from a human donor in a cohort sampled during active COVID-19. The J gene is TRBJ1-2, the V gene TRBV5-4, with 7 bases aligning to TRBD1. Sequencing was done on a sample of peripheral blood. This CDR3 is CASSPGQTTGYTF. The CDR3, as DNA: TGTGCCAGCAGCCCGGGACAGACTACTGGCTACACCTTC.